The 32 T cell receptor beta chains below all came from one sample that was sequenced in a study of cytomegalovirus exposure and HLA in healthy donors. The primer mix had 60 Vbeta and 13 Jbeta primers. Only in-frame clones appear in the TCRdb table, and some are missing; sequencing was by immunoSEQ multiplex PCR. This table has about 140,000 clones, roughly a tenth appearing once. The sample was PBMCs. These receptors were collected from a male donor in good health and CMV-seronegative.

The chain uses TRBV4-3 and TRBJ2-5; 9 positions match TRBD1. Matching the DNA end better, TRBJ2-7 makes the J call doubtful. This CDR3 region has 17 residues. Per the germline V gene, CDR1 is LGHNA and CDR2 is YSLEER. CDR3 in DNA: TGCGCCAGCAGCCAAGAATTCCTAGGACAGGGGAGCTACGAGCAGTACTTC. Residues: CASSQEFLGQGSYEQYF.

This chain joins TRBV7-2 and TRBJ2-7, with unresolved D. Trimming shortened V by 2 bases and J by 5 bases, and 16 bases separated the two germline ends. The germline CDR1 and CDR2 sequences are SGHTA and FQGNSA. The CDR3 sequence is 15 residues long. The CDR3 DNA follows: TGTGCCAGCAGCTTATTAGAGGCCAGTTGGGACGAGCAGTACTTC. Its protein is CASSLLEASWDEQYF.

V usage is TRBV2 and J usage is TRBJ2-6, with a weak D call TRBD1 (6 bases). Trimming took off 5 bases at V and 2 bases at J, with 16 bases between the two ends. CDR3 length: 17 amino acids. CDR1 SNHLY and CDR2 FYNNEI come from the germline V gene. CDR3 amino acids: CASSRTVLSPGANVLTF. In DNA, the CDR3 is TGTGCCAGCAGTCGGACAGTCTTAAGCCCTGGGGCCAACGTCCTGACTTTC.

This clone was counted a few times. V is TRBV5-6 and J is TRBJ1-5, with D tentatively TRBD1 (6 bases). Germline V lookup: CDR1 SGHDT, CDR2 YYEEEE. Trimming cost V 1 base and J 5 bases, with 13 bases left between them. This CDR3 contains 15 residues. DNA for the CDR3: TGTGCCAGCAGCTTGATGGGGGCGCGGGATCAGCCCCAGCATTTT. It codes for CASSLMGARDQPQHF.

This clone was counted a few times. The chain links TRBV28 to TRBJ1-4; D may be TRBD1 (5 bases). The CDR3 sequence is 15 residues long. Per germline, CDR1 MDHEN and CDR2 SYDVKM. Trimming shortened V by 2 bases and J by 1 base, and 8 bases separated the two germline ends. The CDR3: CASSLETETNEKLFF. The CDR3 DNA sequence: TGTGCCAGCAGTTTAGAGACAGAAACTAATGAAAAACTGTTTTTT.

A few counts support this clone. The chain combines TRBV5-4 with TRBJ2-2, with 12 bases lining up with TRBD1. Trimming cost V 4 bases and J 7 bases; bases outside gene matches: 11. CDR3 length: 17 residues. CDR1 and CDR2 (germline): SGHNT, YYREEE (reference sequence). This chain's CDR3 is CASSPWDRGLQGGELFF. The CDR3 nucleotides read TGTGCCAGCAGCCCTTGGGACAGGGGGCTTCAGGGCGGGGAGCTGTTTTTT.

The sample holds a few counts of this clone. This chain joins TRBV6-1 and TRBJ2-1; no clear D gene. Trimming removed 5 bases from V and 0 bases from J, with 14 bases in between. CDR1 is MNHNS and CDR2 is SASEGT in the germline V gene. The CDR3 is 16 amino acids. In DNA form, the CDR3 reads TGTGCCAGCAGTCAAGGGCGGCTAGTCTCCTACAATGAGCAGTTCTTC. Its protein product is CASSQGRLVSYNEQFF.

The chain uses TRBV19 and TRBJ1-2; TRBD1 matches 12 bases. Germline CDR1 is LNHDA and CDR2 is SQIVND (reference sequence). The trim removed 6 bases at V and 6 bases at J, leaving 5 bases unmatched. This CDR3 region has 14 residues. The CDR3 is CASSLRDRGHGYTF. The CDR3 DNA reads as TGTGCCAGTAGCCTGCGGGACAGGGGGCATGGCTACACCTTC.

The chain couples TRBV7-8 to TRBJ1-2; D is uncertain. The CDR3 is made up of 13 amino acids. Germline lookup yields CDR1 SGHVS and CDR2 FQNEAQ. V lost 1 base to trimming and J lost 4 bases, with 7 bases between them. Written as DNA, the CDR3 is TGTGCCAGCAGCTTAGGGCAAATCTATGGCTACACCTTC. This encodes CASSLGQIYGYTF.

Only a few counts were recorded for this clone. The rearrangement joins TRBV27 to TRBJ2-7, with 9 bases aligning to TRBD1. Looked up from germline, CDR1 is MNHEY and CDR2 is SMNVEV (reference sequence). This CDR3 has 15 amino acids. V was pared by 3 bases and J by 6 bases, with 9 bases of the junction left unmatched. The CDR3 nucleotides read TGTGCCAGCAGTTTGCCGCCGGACAGGGGAGGCGAGCAGTACTTC. As protein: CASSLPPDRGGEQYF.

This clone was counted only a few times. The chain couples TRBV6-5 to TRBJ1-1, with 9 positions matching TRBD1. This CDR3 is built from 14 residues. Germline V CDR1 and CDR2: MNHEY, SVGAGI. V lost 3 bases, J lost 10 bases, and 9 bases stayed unmatched. CDR3 protein: CASSYSTGGIGAFF. The CDR3 DNA reads as TGTGCCAGCAGTTATAGCACAGGGGGCATCGGAGCTTTCTTT.

The chain uses TRBV2 and TRBJ1-2; no clear D. Germline values: CDR1 SNHLY, CDR2 FYNNEI. V dropped 0 bases and J dropped 8 bases, with 13 bases sitting between them. This CDR3 has 14 amino acids. This CDR3 is CASSEASAPGGYTF. The CDR3 coding sequence is TGTGCCAGCAGTGAAGCATCTGCCCCGGGAGGCTACACCTTC.

The chain has TRBV6-6 and TRBJ1-3; D remains ambiguous. From germline, CDR1 is MNHNY and CDR2 SVGAGI (reference sequence). V gave up 2 bases and J gave up 0 bases, with 11 bases separating them. This CDR3 spans 16 amino acids. For the CDR3, the DNA is TGTGCCAGCAGTTACCGGCAGGTCGACTCTGGAAACACCATATATTTT. Protein: CASSYRQVDSGNTIYF.

This clone was detected only a few times. The V gene is TRBV4-1, the J gene TRBJ2-7; D remains ambiguous. The CDR3 is 15 residues long. Trimming cost V 1 base and J 6 bases, with 16 bases left between them. Per germline, CDR1 MGHRA and CDR2 YSYEKL. The CDR3 sequence: CASSQASGWAREQYF. The CDR3 DNA is TGCGCCAGCAGCCAAGCGTCCGGTTGGGCGCGCGAGCAGTACTTC.

This clone was counted only a few times. V usage is TRBV7-3 and J usage is TRBJ2-1; TRBD2 might be the D (6 bases). The V gene's germline CDR1 is SGHTA and CDR2 FQGTGA. CDR3 length: 14 residues. V was trimmed by 5 bases and J by 8 bases, leaving 16 bases between them. For the CDR3, the DNA is TGTGCCAGCAGCAGAACAGGCGGCGGGGATGAGCAGTTCTTC. Translated, it gives CASSRTGGGDEQFF.

This chain connects TRBV4-3 to TRBJ2-5; 9 bases align to TRBD1. The V and J ends lost 4 bases and 4 bases, in that order; junction bases with no gene match: 10. Germline CDR1 is LGHNA and CDR2 is YSLEER. This CDR3 comprises 16 residues. CDR3 residues: CASSPGDRVLVETQYF. The CDR3 nucleotides read TGCGCCAGCAGCCCAGGGGACAGGGTATTGGTAGAGACCCAGTACTTC.

The gene calls are TRBV27 and TRBJ2-5; 8 bases agree with TRBD1. Germline V gene sequence: CDR1 MNHEY, CDR2 SMNVEV (reference sequence). The V gene end was trimmed by 7 bases and the J gene end by 0 bases; junction bases not matched to a gene: 13. This CDR3 spans 17 amino acids. CDR3 sequence reads: CASKPGGASIHQETQYF. CDR3 sequence (DNA): TGTGCCAGCAAACCAGGGGGCGCGAGTATCCACCAAGAGACCCAGTACTTC.

The chain has TRBV7-6 and TRBJ1-3; 8 bases align to TRBD1. The germline V gene encodes CDR1 SGHVS and CDR2 FNYEAQ. V shed 1 base and J 3 bases; nucleotides not matched to a gene: 5. The CDR3 has 16 residues. In nucleotides, the CDR3 is TGTGCCAGCAGCTTAGGGCAGGGGGCGAATGGAAACACCATATATTTT. This encodes CASSLGQGANGNTIYF.

The genes are TRBV6-5 and TRBJ2-7; no firm D call. This CDR3 has 14 residues. Germline loops: CDR1 MNHEY, CDR2 SVGAGI. V dropped 5 bases and J dropped 6 bases, with 17 bases sitting between them. The CDR3 DNA reads as TGTGCCAGCAGTACCCGGTCTGGGCCCTCCGAGCAGTACTTC. This translates into CASSTRSGPSEQYF.

This clone occurred a few times. This rearrangement joins TRBV5-1 to TRBJ1-1, with D possibly matching TRBD1 (5 bases). CDR3 length: 15 residues. Trimming cost V 4 bases and J 4 bases, with 17 bases left between them. CDR1 and CDR2 from the germline V gene are SGHRS and YFSETQ. The CDR3 is CASSLLAHGGTEAFF. The DNA of the CDR3 is TGCGCCAGCAGCCTTCTGGCCCACGGGGGCACTGAAGCTTTCTTT.

This clone was observed a handful of times. The gene calls are TRBV5-6 and TRBJ1-1, with a possible D match to TRBD1 (5 bases). Per the germline V gene, CDR1 is SGHDT and CDR2 is YYEEEE. With 3 bases removed from V and 3 bases from J, the gap between germline ends came to 9 bases. The CDR3 has 13 amino acids. CDR3 region: CASSSWGDTEAFF. The CDR3 DNA is TGTGCCAGCAGCTCTTGGGGGGACACTGAAGCTTTCTTT.

This clone occurred a few times. The chain has TRBV4-3 and TRBJ2-7; 14 bases align to TRBD2. Germline V lookup: CDR1 LGHNA, CDR2 YSLEER. The J segment lost 6 bases and the V segment lost 4 bases, leaving 5 bases of the junction unmatched. CDR3 size: 15 residues. The DNA for the CDR3 is TGCGCCAGCAGCCCGGGACTAGCGGGAGCCGGCGAGCAGTACTTC. Amino acids: CASSPGLAGAGEQYF.

This clone came up a few times. The J gene is TRBJ1-1, the V gene TRBV2; no clear D. The CDR3 runs to 14 residues. Germline V gene data show CDR1 as SNHLY and CDR2 as FYNNEI. V was pared by 6 bases and J by 1 base, with 12 bases between. The CDR3 loop is CASRLRQANTEAFF. The CDR3 nucleotides are TGTGCCAGCAGATTACGCCAGGCGAACACTGAAGCTTTCTTT.

This clone appeared a few times. V gene TRBV28 combines with J gene TRBJ2-7; tentative D call: TRBD2 (5 bases). Trimming stripped 3 bases from V and 2 bases from J, with 11 bases between. The CDR3 runs to 14 residues. Germline values: CDR1 MDHEN, CDR2 SYDVKM. The CDR3 reads CASSFRRGTYEQYF. CDR3 nucleotide sequence: TGTGCCAGCAGTTTTCGAAGAGGGACCTACGAGCAGTACTTC.

This clone appeared a few times. This chain links TRBV19 with TRBJ2-3; maybe TRBD2 (5 bases). Trimming removed 3 bases from V and 6 bases from J, with 13 bases in between. CDR1 and CDR2 from the germline V gene are LNHDA and SQIVND (reference sequence). The length of the CDR3 is 14 residues. Here the CDR3 DNA reads TGTGCCAGTAGTATTGGACTGCTCCCGGATACGCAGTATTTT. Translated: CASSIGLLPDTQYF.

V usage is TRBV19 and J usage is TRBJ1-5, with 8 bases that match TRBD1. The length of the CDR3 is 16 residues. Trimming cost V 7 bases and J 0 bases; bases outside gene matches: 8. Germline-derived CDR1 and CDR2 are LNHDA and SQIVND (reference sequence). The CDR3 nucleotides read TGTGCCAGTACCACGGGGACAGGCTATAGCAATCAGCCCCAGCATTTT. Protein: CASTTGTGYSNQPQHF.

The CDR3 is CASSLARLAGEADTQYF. Written as DNA, the CDR3 is TGTGCCAGCAGCTTAGCCCGACTAGCGGGAGAGGCAGATACGCAGTATTTT. The rearrangement links TRBV7-6 to TRBJ2-3, with 12 nucleotides matching TRBD2. The CDR3 contains 17 residues. Germline lookup yields CDR1 SGHVS and CDR2 FNYEAQ. Trimming took 0 bases from V and 4 from J; bases not matched to a gene: 5.

The DNA of the CDR3 is TGCGCCAGCAGCTTGCTAGCGGATAACAATGAGCAGTTCTTC. It codes for CASSLLADNNEQFF. V usage is TRBV5-1 and J usage is TRBJ2-1; 7 bases match TRBD2. In germline, CDR1 is SGHRS, CDR2 YFSETQ. Trimming at V came to 1 base and at J to 5 bases, leaving 3 bases not matched to a gene. This CDR3 spans 14 amino acids.

Only a few counts were recorded for this clone. The chain has TRBV5-6 and TRBJ1-5, with 7 bases identical to TRBD1. The CDR3 has 15 amino acids. After removal of 0 bases from V and 1 base from J, the junction contained 1 base not matched to a gene. In germline, CDR1 is SGHDT, CDR2 YYEEEE. The CDR3 DNA is TGTGCCAGCAGCTTGGACAGGGGAAGCAATCAGCCCCAGCATTTT. Its protein is CASSLDRGSNQPQHF.

The chain combines TRBV19 with TRBJ1-1; the D gene is possibly TRBD1 (5 bases). CDR1 and CDR2 (germline): LNHDA, SQIVND (reference sequence). V was cut by 1 base and J by 3 bases, with 9 bases left in between. The CDR3 runs 14 residues. CDR3 in amino acids: CASSIVEGDTEAFF. CDR3 nucleotide sequence: TGTGCCAGTAGTATAGTGGAAGGGGACACTGAAGCTTTCTTT.

The genes are TRBV5-1 and TRBJ1-6; 8 positions match TRBD1. The CDR3 is 15 residues long. CDR1 SGHRS and CDR2 YFSETQ come from the germline V gene. V lost 4 bases, J lost 7 bases, and 7 bases stayed unmatched. In DNA, the CDR3 is TGCGCCAGCAGCGTAGGCGGACAGGGAAATTCACCCCTCCACTTT. Translated, it gives CASSVGGQGNSPLHF.

The table lists this clone with a few counts. V is TRBV5-8 and J is TRBJ2-3, with D tentatively TRBD2 (7 bases). The length of the CDR3 is 15 residues. Trimming cost V 0 bases and J 6 bases, with 14 bases left between them. Germline CDR1 and CDR2: SGHTS and YDEGEE. CDR3 DNA: TGTGCCAGCAGCTTGGTACGGGGGGCTTACGATACGCAGTATTTT. Its protein is CASSLVRGAYDTQYF.